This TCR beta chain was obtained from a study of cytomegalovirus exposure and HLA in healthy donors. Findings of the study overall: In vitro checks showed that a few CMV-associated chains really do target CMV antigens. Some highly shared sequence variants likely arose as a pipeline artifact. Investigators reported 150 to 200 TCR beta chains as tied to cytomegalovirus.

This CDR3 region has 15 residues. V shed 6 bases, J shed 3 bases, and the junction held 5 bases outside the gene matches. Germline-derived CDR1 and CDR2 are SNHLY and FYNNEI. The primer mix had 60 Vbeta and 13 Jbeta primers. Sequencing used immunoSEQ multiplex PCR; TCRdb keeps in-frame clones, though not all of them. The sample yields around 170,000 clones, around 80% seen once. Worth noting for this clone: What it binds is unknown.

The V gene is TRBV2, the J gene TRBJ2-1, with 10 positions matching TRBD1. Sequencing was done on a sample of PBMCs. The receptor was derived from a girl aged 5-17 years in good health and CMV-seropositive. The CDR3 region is CASSLGQGGYNEQFF. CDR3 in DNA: TGTGCCAGCAGCCTCGGACAGGGGGGCTACAATGAGCAGTTCTTC. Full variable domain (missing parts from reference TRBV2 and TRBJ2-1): EPEVTQTPSHQVTQMGQEVILRCVPISNHLYFYWYRQILGQKVEFLVSFYNNEISEKSEIFDDQFSVERPDGSNFTLKIRSTKLEDSAMYFCASSLGQGGYNEQFFGPGTRLTVL.